This paragraph covers one T cell receptor (beta chain) sequence. The antigen is undetermined. The CDR3 loop spans 14 amino acids. Trimming removed 4 bases from V and 3 bases from J, with 13 bases in between. Germline values: CDR1 SGHAT, CDR2 FQNNGV. These data are taken from a study of T cell responses to AZD1222 COVID-19 vaccine. Study-wide background: Second-dose schedules of about 4 or about 12 weeks were combined. General study results and limits: Baseline serostatus was positive in only 5 to 7 AZD1222 recipients. Reportedly, nearly half of unique spike TCRs recognized epitopes outside B.1.351/B.1.1.7 mutations. Donors, mostly white British, included more females; clonal diversity was possibly underestimated.

Data came from immunoSEQ multiplex PCR; TCRdb stores just in-frame clones and leaves some out. The data show 110,000 to 150,000 clones, over 85% seen once. V is TRBV11-2 and J is TRBJ2-7; the D is unclear. The sequencing here drew on peripheral blood, taken on day 0 of AZD1222 vaccination. This sequence was found in an adult in good health. CDR3 in amino acids: CASSSLGYDYEQYF. DNA of the CDR3: TGTGCCAGCAGCTCCCTCGGCTACGACTACGAGCAGTACTTC.